The rows below give T cell receptor beta chains drawn from one sample of a study of shared clonotypes between healthy human individuals. Method: immunoSEQ multiplex PCR; TCRdb's copy keeps in-frame clones and lacks some. The sample consists of more than 2 million clones, 85% to 95% of them appearing once. The specimen sequenced was naive CD4+ T cells sorted from blood. The receptors derive from a man aged 18 to 30 in good health. Both conserved end residues are part of each CDR3. The D gene is left open where the match is weak. Clone size is not always given. Where it is, it says once, few, many or a class for expanded clones.

j_gene | d_gene | v_gene | abundance | CDR3aa | CDR3nt
TRBJ2-3 | . | TRBV6-5 | . | CASSRGSTDTQYF | TGTGCCAGCTCTCGGGGTAGCACAGATACGCAGTATTTT
TRBJ2-7 | . | TRBV10-3 | . | CAISRLDYEQYF | TGTGCCATCAGTAGATTAGATTACGAGCAGTACTTC
TRBJ1-1 | . | TRBV15 | . | CATSRDLDTEAFF | TGTGCCACCAGCAGAGATCTGGACACTGAAGCTTTCTTT
TRBJ2-2 | . | TRBV6-6 | . | CASSYSSGRSAGELFF | TGTGCCAGCAGTTACTCTTCCGGGAGATCCGCCGGGGAGCTGTTTTTT
TRBJ2-1 | TRBD2 | TRBV11-3 | once | CASSLGSPGLAGSEQFF | TGTGCCAGCAGCTTAGGAAGCCCGGGACTAGCGGGGAGTGAGCAGTTCTTC
TRBJ1-3 | . | TRBV28 | . | CASILRSSGNTIYF | TGTGCCAGCATCCTCCGGAGCTCTGGAAACACCATATATTTT
TRBJ1-2 | . | TRBV5-6 | . | CASSRRELSSLYGYTF | TGTGCCAGCAGCCGTCGGGAATTGAGTAGTCTTTATGGCTACACCTTC
TRBJ2-4 | . | TRBV7-2 | . | CASSLGTEAKNIQYF | TGTGCCAGCAGCTTAGGCACGGAAGCCAAAAACATTCAGTACTTC
TRBJ2-5 | TRBD1 | TRBV4-1 | . | CASSQVTGWETQYF | TGCGCCAGCAGCCAAGTGACAGGGTGGGAGACCCAGTACTTC
TRBJ2-5 | TRBD2 | TRBV7-9 | . | CASSPAGGVGTQYF | TGTGCCAGCAGCCCAGCGGGGGGAGTAGGGACCCAGTACTTC
TRBJ2-7 | TRBD2 | TRBV5-4 | . | CASSKGLESYEQYF | TGTGCCAGCAGCAAGGGACTAGAAAGCTACGAGCAGTACTTC
TRBJ1-4 | . | TRBV6-5 | . | CASSYAGNEKLFF | TGTGCCAGCAGTTACGCAGGGAATGAAAAACTGTTTTTT
TRBJ2-6 | . | TRBV11-2 | . | CASSPTAGANVLTF | TGTGCCAGCAGCCCAACCGCGGGGGCCAACGTCCTGACTTTC
TRBJ2-1 | TRBD2 | TRBV5-1 | once | CASSHPGTSGFNEQFF | TGCGCCAGCAGCCACCCAGGGACTAGCGGGTTCAATGAGCAGTTCTTC
TRBJ2-3 | . | TRBV28 | . | CASSLGQKYTDTQYF | TGTGCCAGCAGTTTGGGTCAGAAGTACACAGATACGCAGTATTTT
TRBJ2-5 | . | TRBV28 | once | CASSFLGQTQYF | TGTGCCAGCAGTTTCTTAGGGCAGACCCAGTACTTC
TRBJ1-1 | TRBD1 | TRBV18 | . | CASSVSTGGIAEAFF | TGTGCCAGCTCGGTTTCGACAGGGGGCATCGCTGAAGCTTTCTTT
TRBJ2-5 | . | TRBV5-1 | . | CASSLGWQETQYF | TGCGCCAGCAGCCTCGGGTGGCAAGAGACCCAGTACTTC
TRBJ2-3 | . | TRBV10-3 | . | CAISERRATDTQYF | TGTGCCATCAGTGAGCGCAGGGCCACAGATACGCAGTATTTT
TRBJ2-3 | . | TRBV11-3 | . | CASSLDGTQGDTQYF | TGTGCCAGCAGCTTAGATGGTACGCAAGGAGATACGCAGTATTTT
TRBJ1-4 | . | TRBV6-5 | . | CATARDEKLFF | TGTGCCACGGCCAGGGATGAAAAACTGTTTTTT
TRBJ2-2 | . | TRBV7-9 | . | CASSYNRVSTGELFF | TGTGCCAGCAGTTATAACAGGGTTTCCACCGGGGAGCTGTTTTTT
TRBJ2-1 | . | TRBV4-3 | . | CASSQEAAGNEQFF | TGCGCCAGCAGCCAAGAAGCCGCAGGGAATGAGCAGTTCTTC
TRBJ2-7 | TRBD1 | TRBV7-6 | . | CASSPRDSTYEQYF | TGTGCCAGCAGCCCTAGGGACAGCACCTACGAGCAGTACTTC
TRBJ1-1 | . | TRBV2 | . | CASSEGQISEAFF | TGTGCCAGCAGTGAGGGGCAGATCTCTGAAGCTTTCTTT
TRBJ1-1 | TRBD1 | TRBV5-1 | . | CASSLGQVNTEAFF | TGCGCCAGCAGCCTAGGACAGGTGAACACTGAAGCTTTCTTT
TRBJ1-5 | TRBD1 | TRBV29-1 | . | CSALDRGDQPQHF | TGCAGCGCCCTGGACAGGGGGGATCAGCCCCAGCATTTT